The clone carrying this TCR beta chain has at least ten counts. Its antigen is still unknown. The data were obtained in a study of regulatory T cells in long-lasting Graves disease. Trimming shortened V by 3 bases and J by 4 bases, and 6 bases separated the two germline ends. The length of the CDR3 is 13 residues. Germline CDR1 reads KGHSH; CDR2 reads LQKENI. Stated time point: newly diagnosed GD, antithyroid drugs for less than 3 months. PBMCs were the source of the RNA used for TCR sequencing. Graves' disease diagnosis relied on American Thyroid Association guidelines. Arm-PCR with iRepertoire HTBI primers amplified the CDR3 regions for these TCR beta libraries. A single record per CDR3 protein comes from TCRdb applying MiXCR to the multiplex PCR reads. The table lists fewer than 350,000 distinct CDR3 sequences, about a sixth of them singletons. Findings and limits, study-wide: With a small sample size, accuracy may have been reduced. It was in persistent disease that TRBV28, TRBJ1-2 and TRBJ2-5 were favored.

Specimen: peripheral blood mononuclear cells (PBMCs), collected at new diagnosis, from a patient treated with antithyroid drugs. V and J are TRBV18 and TRBJ1-4; no clear D gene. The sequence was obtained from a female donor with Graves disease. CDR3: CASSPGLNEKLFF. CDR3 nucleotide sequence: TGTGCCAGCTCACCCGGCCTTAATGAAAAACTGTTTTTT.